The 14 T cell receptor beta chains listed next were all sequenced from one sample in a study of T cells after yellow fever vaccination. TCRdb called the 5' RACE reads again in MiXCR, with one record for every CDR3 protein. Of under 400,000 distinct CDR3 sequences detected, 12% appear once; the ten largest clones hold 3% to 4%. The source was CD4+ T cells sorted from PBMCs, collected 15 days after the yellow fever booster vaccination. These receptors came from a man aged 18 to 30 who received the YFV17D yellow fever vaccine.

This rearrangement joins TRBV5-5 to TRBJ2-5; D ambiguous. CDR1 is SGHKS, CDR2 YYEKEE, per germline (reference sequence). Trimming cost V 4 bases and J 2 bases, with 15 bases left between them. The CDR3 has 15 amino acids. In nucleotides, the CDR3 is TGTGCCAGCAGCCGGTGGACCCCCAAACAAGAGACCCAGTACTTC. Amino acids: CASSRWTPKQETQYF.

The J gene is TRBJ2-1, the V gene TRBV5-1, with TRBD1 matching 7 bases. This CDR3 is 15 amino acids long. V was clipped by 4 bases and J by 6 bases; unmatched bases: 10. Germline values: CDR1 SGHRS, CDR2 YFSETQ. CDR3 coding DNA: TGCGCCAGCAGCACCGGGACAGCATCGCCCAATGAGCAGTTCTTC. The encoded protein is CASSTGTASPNEQFF.

This clonotype was seen a few times. V and J are TRBV27 and TRBJ2-5, with D unresolved. The germline V gene encodes CDR1 MNHEY and CDR2 SMNVEV (reference sequence). The CDR3 totals 13 residues. V gave up 3 bases and J gave up 5 bases, with 10 bases separating them. The CDR3 DNA sequence: TGTGCCAGCAGTTTTGGGGTTGGCGAGACCCAGTACTTC. Its translation: CASSFGVGETQYF.

This clonotype has a handful of counts. The chain employs TRBV5-4 and TRBJ2-3, with 11 bases matching TRBD2. V was pared by 4 bases and J by 2 bases, with 6 bases of the junction left unmatched. The CDR3 runs 16 residues. Germline CDR1 is SGHNT and CDR2 is YYREEE (reference sequence). The CDR3 nucleotides are TGTGCCAGCAGCCTAAGACTAGCGGGGCTCACAGATACGCAGTATTTT. This encodes CASSLRLAGLTDTQYF.

This clonotype has just a few counts. The rearrangement uses TRBV28 and TRBJ2-7; either TRBD1 or TRBD2 may fit D (5 bases each). Germline values: CDR1 MDHEN, CDR2 SYDVKM. V lost 6 bases, J lost 5 bases, and 17 bases lay in between. The CDR3 consists of 14 residues. The CDR3 sequence is CASSAGTVHDEQYV. Written as DNA, the CDR3 is TGTGCCAGCAGCGCCGGGACCGTCCACGACGAGCAGTACGTC.

This clonotype was counted only a few times. The chain carries TRBV28 and TRBJ2-7, with TRBD1 matching 7 bases. Per germline, CDR1 MDHEN and CDR2 SYDVKM. Trimming removed 3 bases from V and 6 bases from J; junction bases left unmatched: 5. CDR3 size: 13 residues. The CDR3 here is CASSFVAGGEQYV. Here the CDR3 DNA reads TGTGCCAGCAGTTTCGTTGCAGGGGGCGAGCAGTACGTC.

This clonotype has a handful of counts. The gene calls are TRBV4-1 and TRBJ1-3; D ambiguous. Between the trimmed V and J ends, which lost 0 bases and 2 bases, there was a span of 8 bases. The CDR3 runs 15 residues. Germline loops: CDR1 MGHRA, CDR2 YSYEKL. The CDR3 bases are TGCGCCAGCAGCCAAGACGGAGGGACTGGAAACACCATATATTTT. Translated: CASSQDGGTGNTIYF.

This clonotype has just a few counts. V gene TRBV27 combines with J gene TRBJ2-6; a possible D gene is TRBD1 (6 bases). CDR1 and CDR2 from the germline V gene are MNHEY and SMNVEV (reference sequence). V was trimmed by 4 bases and J by 2 bases, leaving 12 bases between them. The CDR3 has 16 amino acids. The CDR3 protein is CASSSQGLAGANVLTF. CDR3 bases: TGTGCCAGCAGTTCACAGGGTCTCGCTGGGGCCAACGTCCTGACTTTC.

With regard to this clonotype: A much larger clonotype is one base distant, so this may be a read error. The J gene is TRBJ1-6, the V gene TRBV27; D is ambiguous. This CDR3 comprises 11 residues. The germline V and J ends were trimmed by 5 bases and 7 bases, with 3 bases remaining between them. Per germline, CDR1 MNHEY and CDR2 SMNVEV (reference sequence). CDR3 in DNA: TGTGCCAGCAGTATAAATTCACCCCTCCACTTT. Encoded protein: CASSINSPLHF.

The gene calls are TRBV5-1 and TRBJ2-7; D call uncertain. Trimming cost V 0 bases and J 1 base, with 11 bases left between them. This CDR3 is 15 amino acids long. Per the germline V gene, CDR1 is SGHRS and CDR2 is YFSETQ. CDR3 in amino acids: CASSLEATRSYEQYF. CDR3 coding DNA: TGCGCCAGCAGCTTGGAGGCAACCAGATCCTACGAGCAGTACTTC.

This clonotype was seen a few times. V and J are TRBV24-1 and TRBJ2-2; D is possibly TRBD1 (5 bases). CDR1 is KGHDR, CDR2 SFDVKD, per germline. V lost 3 bases and J lost 7, with 11 bases in between. This CDR3 contains 14 residues. As DNA, the CDR3 is TGTGCCACCAGTGATCCCAGGGTGGACGGGGAGCTGTTTTTT. This sequence encodes CATSDPRVDGELFF.

Ten or more counts support this clonotype. This chain connects TRBV2 to TRBJ2-1, with 9 bases aligning to TRBD1. Looked up from germline, CDR1 is SNHLY and CDR2 is FYNNEI. V lost 7 bases to trimming and J lost 8 bases; unmatched junction nucleotides: 6. The CDR3 length is 13 residues. As DNA, the CDR3 is TGTGCCAGCACTCCGGACAGGGGAGATGAGCAGTTCTTC. This gives the protein CASTPDRGDEQFF. Combining the CDR3 with reference TRBV2 and TRBJ2-1 gives the whole variable domain EPEVTQTPSHQVTQMGQEVILRCVPISNHLYFYWYRQILGQKVEFLVSFYNNEISEKSEIFDDQFSVERPDGSNFTLKIRSTKLEDSAMYFCASTPDRGDEQFFGPGTRLTVL.

The chain carries TRBV20-1 and TRBJ1-1; D uncertain. CDR3 length equals 12 residues. Germline values: CDR1 DFQATT, CDR2 SNEGSKA (reference sequence). Trimming pared 6 bases from V and 2 bases from J, leaving 10 bases between. The CDR3 coding sequence is TGCAGTGCGAGGTCCGCCAACACTGAAGCTTTCTTT. Protein sequence: CSARSANTEAFF.

The CDR3 reads CASSPSGPGSGYTF. CDR3 bases: TGTGCCAGCAGCCCCTCGGGACCCGGTAGCGGCTACACCTTC. J is TRBJ1-2 and V is TRBV21-1; the D call TRBD1 from the table was never checked on the DNA. TRBV21-1 is tagged as a pseudogene. The CDR3 length is 14 residues.